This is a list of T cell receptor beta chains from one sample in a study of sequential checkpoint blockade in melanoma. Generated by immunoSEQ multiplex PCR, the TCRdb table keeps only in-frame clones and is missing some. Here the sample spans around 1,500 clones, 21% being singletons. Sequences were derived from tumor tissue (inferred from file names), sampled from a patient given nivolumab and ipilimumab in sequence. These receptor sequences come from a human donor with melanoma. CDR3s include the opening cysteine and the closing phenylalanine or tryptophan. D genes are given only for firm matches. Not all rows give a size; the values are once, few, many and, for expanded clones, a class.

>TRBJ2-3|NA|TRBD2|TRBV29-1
TGCAGCGTTGAAGGGCTAGCGGGAGGGGGAAACACAGATACGCAGTATTTT
CSVEGLAGGGNTDTQYF
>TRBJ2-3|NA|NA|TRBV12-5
TGTGCTAGTGGTTTGGTATACCTTCGCTTGACTAGTGAGTCGAATTCAGATACGCAGTATTTT
CASGLVYLRLTSESNSDTQYF
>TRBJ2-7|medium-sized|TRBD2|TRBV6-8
TGTGCCAGCCTCGCCCCGACTAGCGGGATCTACGAGCAGTACTTC
CASLAPTSGIYEQYF
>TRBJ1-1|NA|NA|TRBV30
TGTGCCTGGAGTCCTCTAGGGGTGAACACTGAAGCTTTCTTT
CAWSPLGVNTEAFF
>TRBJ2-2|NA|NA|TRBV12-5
TGTGCTAGTGGTTTAGGTCAGGGTTTATCCGGGGAGCTGTTTTTT
CASGLGQGLSGELFF
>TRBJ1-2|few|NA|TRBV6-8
TGTGCCAGCAGACCTGGGCCAGACTATGGCTACACCTTC
CASRPGPDYGYTF
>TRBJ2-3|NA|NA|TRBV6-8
TGTGCCAGCAGATCCCGACAGGGCCTAGCGGGAGATACGCAGTATTTT
CASRSRQGLAGDTQYF
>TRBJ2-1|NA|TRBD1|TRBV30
TGTGCCTGGAGTGACCTTACCGGGACAGCCTACAATGAGCAGTTCTTC
CAWSDLTGTAYNEQFF
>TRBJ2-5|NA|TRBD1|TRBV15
TGTGCCACCAGCAGGCCGACAGGGGGCCTGGAGACCCAGTACTTC
CATSRPTGGLETQYF
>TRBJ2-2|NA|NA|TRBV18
TGTGCCAGCTCACCATCTTACAACACCGGGGAGCTGTTTTTT
CASSPSYNTGELFF
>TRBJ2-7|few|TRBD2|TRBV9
TGTGCCAGCGGACTAGCGGATTACGAGCAGTACTTC
CASGLADYEQYF
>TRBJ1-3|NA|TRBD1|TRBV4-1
TGCGCCAGCAGCCCCAAGGGGGCAGGAAACACCATATATTTT
CASSPKGAGNTIYF
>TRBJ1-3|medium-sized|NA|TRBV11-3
TGTGCCAGCAGCCAACAGGGTCCAGGAAACACCATATATTTT
CASSQQGPGNTIYF
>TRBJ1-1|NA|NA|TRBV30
TGTGCCTGGAGTTTACAGCTCACGAACACTGAAGCTTTCTTT
CAWSLQLTNTEAFF
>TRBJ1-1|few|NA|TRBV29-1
TGCAGCGTTGGAGCAGGAGAGGGGACTGAAGCTTTCTTT
CSVGAGEGTEAFF
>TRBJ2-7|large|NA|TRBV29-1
TGCAGCGTTGTCGGACGGGCGACGGACGAGCAGTACTTC
CSVVGRATDEQYF
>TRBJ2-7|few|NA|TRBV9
TGTGCCAGCAGCGTGGGTTCCCTTACCTCCTACGAGCAGTACTTC
CASSVGSLTSYEQYF
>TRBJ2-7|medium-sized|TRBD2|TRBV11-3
TGTGCCAGCAGCGGACTAGCGGGAGTCTCGCCCTACGAGCAGTACTTC
CASSGLAGVSPYEQYF
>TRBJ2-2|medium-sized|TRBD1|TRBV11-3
TGTGCCAGCAGCACAGGACAGGGTGTATCCGGGGAGCTGTTTTTT
CASSTGQGVSGELFF
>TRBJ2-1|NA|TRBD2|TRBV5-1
TGCGCCAGCAGCTTGGTTGTGGGAGGGTACAATGAGCAGTTCTTC
CASSLVVGGYNEQFF
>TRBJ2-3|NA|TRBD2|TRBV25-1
TGTGCCAGCAGTGAGGGGCGGGAGGGCACAGATACGCAGTATTTT
CASSEGREGTDTQYF
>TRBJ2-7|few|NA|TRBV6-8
TGTGCCAGCAGTCTCGGACAGATAGTATTCTACGAGCAGTACTTC
CASSLGQIVFYEQYF
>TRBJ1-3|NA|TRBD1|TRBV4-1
TGCGCCAGCAGCCAAGGGGCGGGACAGTTTGCTGGAAACACCATATATTTT
CASSQGAGQFAGNTIYF
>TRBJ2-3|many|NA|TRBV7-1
TGTGCCAGCAGTCCGACTAGCACAGATACGCAGTATTTT
CASSPTSTDTQYF
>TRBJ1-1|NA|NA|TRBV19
TGTGCCAGTATTCGTGGTGGACAGACGAACACTGAAGCTTTCTTT
CASIRGGQTNTEAFF
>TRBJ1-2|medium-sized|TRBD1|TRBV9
TGTGCCAGCAGGTCCTGGGGGACAGCTAACTATGGCTACACCTTC
CASRSWGTANYGYTF
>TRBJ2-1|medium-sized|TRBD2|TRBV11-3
TGTGCCAGCAGCTTAGTGGCTAGCGGGAGCAATGAGCAGTTCTTC
CASSLVASGSNEQFF
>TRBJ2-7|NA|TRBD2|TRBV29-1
TGCAGCGTGCAAACTAGCGGGAGCTCCTACGAGCAGTACTTC
CSVQTSGSSYEQYF
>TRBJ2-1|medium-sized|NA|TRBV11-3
TGTGCCAGCAGCTTAGGCGAGCTCTACAATGAGCAGTTCTTC
CASSLGELYNEQFF
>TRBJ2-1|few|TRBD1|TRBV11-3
TGTGCCAGCAGCTTAGTAGGACAGGGGATCAATGAGCAGTTCTTC
CASSLVGQGINEQFF
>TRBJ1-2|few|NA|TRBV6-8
TGTGCCAGCAGTTCCTCGTCGACGGTAACCGACGGGAACTATGGCTACACCTTC
CASSSSSTVTDGNYGYTF
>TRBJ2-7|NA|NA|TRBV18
TGTGCCAGCTCACCGGCTCAGGGCACTCCCTACGAGCAGTACTTC
CASSPAQGTPYEQYF
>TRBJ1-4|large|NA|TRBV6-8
TGTGCCAGCAGTTACTCGATTGGGGATTATAATGAAAAACTGTTTTTT
CASSYSIGDYNEKLFF
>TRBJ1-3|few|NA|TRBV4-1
TGCGCCAGCAGCCAAGATTTGGGGGTCGGAAACACCATATATTTT
CASSQDLGVGNTIYF
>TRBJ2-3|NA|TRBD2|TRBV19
TGTGCCAGTAGCCGGACTAGCGGGAGGGCGGGAGATACGCAGTATTTT
CASSRTSGRAGDTQYF
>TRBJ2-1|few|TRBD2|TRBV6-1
TGTGCCAGCAGTGAAGGGGGGGGACTAGCGGCTGTAAGCTCCTACAATGAGCAGTTCTTC
CASSEGGGLAAVSSYNEQFF
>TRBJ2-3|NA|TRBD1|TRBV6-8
TGTGCCAGCAGTGCCGCGGGTGGGGGACAGAGCACAGATACGCAGTATTTT
CASSAAGGGQSTDTQYF
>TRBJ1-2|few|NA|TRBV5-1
TGCGCCAGCAGCTTGGAGGGATCCCTCTATGGCTACACCTTC
CASSLEGSLYGYTF
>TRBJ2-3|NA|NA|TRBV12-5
TGTGCCAGCAAGGCTATAGCAGATACGCAGTATTTT
CASKAIADTQYF
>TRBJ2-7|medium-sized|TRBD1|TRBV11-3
TGTGCCAGCAGCCCCCGGGACAGGGCCTACGAGCAGTACTTC
CASSPRDRAYEQYF
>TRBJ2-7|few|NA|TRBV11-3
TGTGCCAGCAGCCCCGCCGGGGCTACCTACGAGCAGTACTTC
CASSPAGATYEQYF
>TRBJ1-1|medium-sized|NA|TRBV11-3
TGTGCCAGCAGCTTAGTCCTGGGGGGCACTGAAGCTTTCTTT
CASSLVLGGTEAFF
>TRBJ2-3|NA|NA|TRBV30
TGTGCCTGGGAAACCCTCCGGGAGTACACAGATACGCAGTATTTT
CAWETLREYTDTQYF
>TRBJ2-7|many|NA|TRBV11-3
TGTGCCAGCAGCTCCCCCGGGCCCCATCTCTACGAGCAGTACTTC
CASSSPGPHLYEQYF
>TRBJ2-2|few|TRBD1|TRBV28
TGTGCCAGCATATTCCGGGACAGGGCTTCCGGGGAGCTGTTTTTT
CASIFRDRASGELFF
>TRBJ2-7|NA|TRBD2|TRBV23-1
TGCGCCAGCAGCAAAACGGGAGGTCGCTACGAGCAGTACTTC
CASSKTGGRYEQYF
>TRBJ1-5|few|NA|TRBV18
TGTGCCAGCTCACCCGGGGTAGGGAGTCAGCCCCAGCATTTT
CASSPGVGSQPQHF
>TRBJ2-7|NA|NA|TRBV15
TGTGCCACCAGCAGAGATCCAGCGTCAGGATACGAGCAGTACTTC
CATSRDPASGYEQYF
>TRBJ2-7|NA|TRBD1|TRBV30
TGTGCCTGGAGTGTAGGGGGCAGGGATAACTACGAGCAGTACTTC
CAWSVGGRDNYEQYF
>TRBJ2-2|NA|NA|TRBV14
TGTGCCAGCAGCGTGAGACAGCCGAACACCGGGGAGCTGTTTTTT
CASSVRQPNTGELFF
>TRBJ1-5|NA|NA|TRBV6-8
TGTGCCAGCAAGGTCTTTTCGAGGGACGGGGCCCAGCATTTT
CASKVFSRDGAQHF
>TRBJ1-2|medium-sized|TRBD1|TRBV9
TGTGCCAGCACAGGACAGGGGACGACTAAGCTACACACCTTC
CASTGQGTTKLHTF
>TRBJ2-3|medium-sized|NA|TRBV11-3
TGTGCCAGCAGCTTAGAGACCACTAGCACAGATACGCAGTATTTT
CASSLETTSTDTQYF
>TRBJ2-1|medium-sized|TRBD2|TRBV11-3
TGTGCCAGCAGCCTCACGACTAGCGCGCTAGAGCAGTTCTTC
CASSLTTSALEQFF
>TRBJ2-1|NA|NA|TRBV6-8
TGTGCCAGCAGTCCCGGTGACATCAATGAGCAGTTCTTC
CASSPGDINEQFF
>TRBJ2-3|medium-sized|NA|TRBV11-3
TGTGCCAGCAGCTTCGTCGGGGGTGGACAGGATACGCAGTATTTT
CASSFVGGGQDTQYF
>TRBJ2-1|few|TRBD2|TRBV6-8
TGTGCCAGCAGTGACGCCGCTAGCGGGGGGTACAATGAGCAGTTCTTC
CASSDAASGGYNEQFF